This TCR beta chain was retrieved from a study of cytomegalovirus exposure and HLA in healthy donors. Study results and limitations: In an earlier analysis, most TCR beta V segments were productive about 87% or about 30% of the time. TCR beta V- and J-gene trimming was later associated with a missense DCLRE1C variant. In terms of immune exposure information, only CMV serostatus was available.

Primers for the PCR totalled 60 Vbeta and 13 Jbeta. This table comes from immunoSEQ multiplex PCR, and its TCRdb copy is limited to in-frame clones, with some not included. Of 30,000 to 45,000 clones in the sample, more than 65% are singletons; the top ten hold 3.6%. Details on this clone: Its antigen is not known.

The V end lost 5 bases, the J end lost 2 bases, and 8 bases lay between the germline ends. The CDR3 extends over 13 amino acids. The germline CDR1 and CDR2 sequences are SGHVS and FQNEAQ. This clonotype was obtained from a woman between 18 and 29 years old in good health and CMV-seronegative. Sequencing was performed on PBMCs. The chain is built from TRBV7-8 and TRBJ2-3; D gene unclear. Written as DNA, the CDR3 is TGTGCCAGCAGCCCACGGTTCACAGATACGCAGTATTTT. Translation gives CASSPRFTDTQYF. Drawing the rest from reference TRBV7-8 and TRBJ2-3, the complete variable domain is GAGVSQSPRYKVAKRGQDVALRCDPISGHVSLFWYQQALGQGPEFLTYFQNEAQLDKSGLPSDRFFAERPEGSVSTLKIQRTQQEDSAVYLCASSPRFTDTQYFGPGTRLTVL.